This T cell receptor (beta chain) is from a study of neurological immune-mediated disorders. Overall study results and limits: One cluster of related CDR3 sequences contained, by phylogenetic grouping, the repertoires of 18 of 34 multiple sclerosis patients and formed a possible signature. None of the CDR3 amino acid sequences found in expanded clones was shared across subjects. This suggests that the TCR-beta repertoires were private in all groups.

A 10-nucleotide random UMI tagged transcripts in template-switch 5'RACE cDNA synthesis. The output of every sequencing run, over 190 million TCR-beta sequences, came from 15-18 subjects. One entry per CDR3 protein results from TCRdb running MiXCR on the 5' RACE reads. The data hold roughly 27,000 distinct CDR3 sequences, with 2% to 2.5% observed a single time. CDR3 length equals 16 residues. Germline loops: CDR1 SGHDT, CDR2 YYEEEE. Trimming cost V 0 bases and J 5 bases; bases outside gene matches: 7. This clonotype occurred a few times. Its cognate antigen is unknown. The specimen was PBMCs. The receptor was isolated from a woman between 45 and 60 years old with multiple sclerosis. The chain is built from TRBV5-6 and TRBJ2-5; 10 nucleotides line up with TRBD2. The CDR3, as DNA: TGTGCCAGCAGCTTGGTTCTAGCGGGAGTAGGGGAGACCCAGTACTTC. The encoded protein is CASSLVLAGVGETQYF.